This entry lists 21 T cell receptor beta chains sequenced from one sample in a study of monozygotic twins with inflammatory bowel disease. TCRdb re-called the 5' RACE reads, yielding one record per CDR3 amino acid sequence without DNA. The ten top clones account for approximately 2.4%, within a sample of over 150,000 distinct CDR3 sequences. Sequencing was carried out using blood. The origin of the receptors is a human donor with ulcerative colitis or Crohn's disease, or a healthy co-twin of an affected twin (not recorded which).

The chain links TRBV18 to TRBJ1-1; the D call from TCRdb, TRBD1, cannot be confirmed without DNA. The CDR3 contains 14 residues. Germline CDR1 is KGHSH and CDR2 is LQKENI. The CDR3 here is CASSPSGADTEAFF.

The CDR3 loop is CASSLEVGWFVNQPQHF. The chain has TRBV12-3 or TRBV12-4 and TRBJ1-5. The CDR3 covers 17 residues.

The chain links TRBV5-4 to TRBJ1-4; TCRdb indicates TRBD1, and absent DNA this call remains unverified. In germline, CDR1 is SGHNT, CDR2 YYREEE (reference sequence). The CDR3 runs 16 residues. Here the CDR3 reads CASSVEPGQENEKLFF.

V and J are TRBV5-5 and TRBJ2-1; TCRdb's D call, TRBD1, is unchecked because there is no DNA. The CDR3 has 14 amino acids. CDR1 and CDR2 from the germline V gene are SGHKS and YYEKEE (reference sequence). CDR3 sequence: CASSFGRAGNEQFF.

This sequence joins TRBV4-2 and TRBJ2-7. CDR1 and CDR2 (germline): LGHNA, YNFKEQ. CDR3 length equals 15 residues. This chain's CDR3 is CASSQDPYVSYEQYF.

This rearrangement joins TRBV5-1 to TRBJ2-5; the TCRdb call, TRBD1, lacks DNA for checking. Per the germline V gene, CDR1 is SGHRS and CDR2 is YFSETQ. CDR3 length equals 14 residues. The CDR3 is CASSLGTGAETQYF.

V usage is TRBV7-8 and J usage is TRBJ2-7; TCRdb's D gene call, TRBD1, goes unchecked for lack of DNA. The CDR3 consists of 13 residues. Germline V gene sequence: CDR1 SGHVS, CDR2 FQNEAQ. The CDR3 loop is CASSADRDYEQYF.

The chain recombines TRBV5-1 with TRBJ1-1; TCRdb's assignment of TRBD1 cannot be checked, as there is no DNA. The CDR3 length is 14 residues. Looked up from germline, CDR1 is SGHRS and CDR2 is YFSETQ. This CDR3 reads CASKTRGAYTEAFF. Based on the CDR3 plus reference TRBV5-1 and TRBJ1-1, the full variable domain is KAGVTQTPRYLIKTRGQQVTLSCSPISGHRSVSWYQQTPGQGLQFLFEYFSETQRNKGNFPGRFSGRQFSNSRSEMNVSTLELGDSALYLCASKTRGAYTEAFFGQGTRLTVV.

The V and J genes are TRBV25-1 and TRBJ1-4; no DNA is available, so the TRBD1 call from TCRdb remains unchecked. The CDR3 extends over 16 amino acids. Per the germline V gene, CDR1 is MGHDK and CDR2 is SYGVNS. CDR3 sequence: CASNTRDSSTNEKLFF.

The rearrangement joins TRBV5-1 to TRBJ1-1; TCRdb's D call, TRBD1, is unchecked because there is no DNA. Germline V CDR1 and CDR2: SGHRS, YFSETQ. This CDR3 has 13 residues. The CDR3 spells CASSIGTNTEAFF.

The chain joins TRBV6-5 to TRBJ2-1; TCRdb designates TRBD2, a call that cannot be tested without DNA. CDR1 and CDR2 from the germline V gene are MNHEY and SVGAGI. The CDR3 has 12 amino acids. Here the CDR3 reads CASRNSGNEQFF.

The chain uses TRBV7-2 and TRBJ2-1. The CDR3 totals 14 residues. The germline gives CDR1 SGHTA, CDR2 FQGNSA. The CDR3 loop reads CASSLEGSYNEQFF.

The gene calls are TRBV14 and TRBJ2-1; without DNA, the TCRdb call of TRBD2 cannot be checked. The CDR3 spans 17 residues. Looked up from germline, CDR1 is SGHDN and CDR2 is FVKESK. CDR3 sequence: CASSLGLAGETFNEQFF.

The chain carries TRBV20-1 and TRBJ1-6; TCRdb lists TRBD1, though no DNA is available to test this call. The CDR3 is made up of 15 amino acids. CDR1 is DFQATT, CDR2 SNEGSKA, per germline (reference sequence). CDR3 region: CSAGVGTELNSPLHF.

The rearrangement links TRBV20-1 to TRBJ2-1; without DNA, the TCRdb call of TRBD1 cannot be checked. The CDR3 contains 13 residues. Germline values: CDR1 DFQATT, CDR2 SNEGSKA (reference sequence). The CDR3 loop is CSAQLWGAGEQFF.

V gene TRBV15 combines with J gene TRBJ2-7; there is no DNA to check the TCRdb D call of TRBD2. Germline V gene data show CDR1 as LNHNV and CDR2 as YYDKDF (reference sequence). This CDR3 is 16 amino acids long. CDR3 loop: CATSRTRTSGSHEQYF.

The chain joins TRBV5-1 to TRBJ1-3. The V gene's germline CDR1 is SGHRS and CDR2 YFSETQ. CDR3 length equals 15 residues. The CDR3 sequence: CASRWGTSSGNTIYF.

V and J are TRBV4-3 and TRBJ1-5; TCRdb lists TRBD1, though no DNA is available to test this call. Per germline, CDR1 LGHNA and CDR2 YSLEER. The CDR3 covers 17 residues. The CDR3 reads CASSQDLSRGEFQPQHF.

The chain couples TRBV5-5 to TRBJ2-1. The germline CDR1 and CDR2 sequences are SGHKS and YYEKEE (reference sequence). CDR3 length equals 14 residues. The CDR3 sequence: CASSGWTELNEQFF.

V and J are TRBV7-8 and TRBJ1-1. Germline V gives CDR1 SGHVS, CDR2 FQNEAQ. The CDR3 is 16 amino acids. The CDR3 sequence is CASIRNRTQSVAEAFF.

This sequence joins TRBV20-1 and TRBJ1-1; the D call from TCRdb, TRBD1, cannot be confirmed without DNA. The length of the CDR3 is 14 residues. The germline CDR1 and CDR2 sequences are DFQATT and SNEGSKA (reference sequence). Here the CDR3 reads CSARETGMNTEAFF.